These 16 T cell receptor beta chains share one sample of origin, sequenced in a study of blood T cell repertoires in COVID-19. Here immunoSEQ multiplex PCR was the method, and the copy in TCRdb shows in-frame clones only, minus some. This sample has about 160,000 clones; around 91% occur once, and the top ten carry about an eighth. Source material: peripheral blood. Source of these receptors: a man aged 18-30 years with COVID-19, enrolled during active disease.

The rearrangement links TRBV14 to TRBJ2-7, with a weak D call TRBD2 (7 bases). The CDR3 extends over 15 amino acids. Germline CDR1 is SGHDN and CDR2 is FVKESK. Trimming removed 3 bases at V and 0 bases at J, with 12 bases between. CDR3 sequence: CASSQGGGTSYEQYF. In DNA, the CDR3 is TGTGCCAGCAGCCAGGGGGGGGGCACCTCCTACGAGCAGTACTTC.

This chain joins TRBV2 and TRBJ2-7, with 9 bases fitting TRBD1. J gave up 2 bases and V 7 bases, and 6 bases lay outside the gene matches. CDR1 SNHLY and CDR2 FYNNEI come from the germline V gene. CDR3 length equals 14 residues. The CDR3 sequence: CASIAGTGPYEQYF. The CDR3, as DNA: TGTGCCAGCATTGCCGGGACAGGGCCCTACGAGCAGTACTTC.

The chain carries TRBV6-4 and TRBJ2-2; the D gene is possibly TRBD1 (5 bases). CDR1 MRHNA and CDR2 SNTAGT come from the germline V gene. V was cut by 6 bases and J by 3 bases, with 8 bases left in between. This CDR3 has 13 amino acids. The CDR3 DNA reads TGTGCCAGCAGGGCCAGGGACACCGGGGAGCTGTTTTTT. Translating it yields CASRARDTGELFF.

Here the CDR3 DNA reads TGTGCCAGCACCCCCTATTTACATGAGCAGTTCTTC. Amino acids: CASTPYLHEQFF. The J gene is TRBJ2-1, the V gene TRBV7-9; the D is unclear. Trimming stripped 7 bases from V and 8 bases from J, with 12 bases between. Germline V gene sequence: CDR1 SEHNR, CDR2 FQNEAQ (reference sequence). The CDR3 contains 12 residues.

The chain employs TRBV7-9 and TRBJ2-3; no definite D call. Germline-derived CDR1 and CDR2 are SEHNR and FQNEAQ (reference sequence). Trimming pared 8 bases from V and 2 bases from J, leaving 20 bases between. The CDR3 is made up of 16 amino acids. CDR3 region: CASAIGRGLFTDTQYF. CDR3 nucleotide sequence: TGTGCCAGCGCCATTGGTCGAGGCCTGTTCACAGATACGCAGTATTTT.

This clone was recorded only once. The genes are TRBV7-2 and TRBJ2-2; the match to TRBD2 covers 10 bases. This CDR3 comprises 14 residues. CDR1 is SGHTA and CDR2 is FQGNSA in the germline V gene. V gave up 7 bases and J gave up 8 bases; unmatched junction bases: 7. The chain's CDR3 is CASKSGRAIGELFF. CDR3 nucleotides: TGTGCCAGCAAAAGCGGGAGGGCTATAGGGGAGCTGTTTTTT.

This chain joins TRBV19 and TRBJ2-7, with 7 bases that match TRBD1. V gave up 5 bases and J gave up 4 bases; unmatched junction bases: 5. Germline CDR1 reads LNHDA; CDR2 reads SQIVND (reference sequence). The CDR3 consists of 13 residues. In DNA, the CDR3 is TGTGCCAGTAGTTCGACCAGGGGGTACGAGCAGTACTTC. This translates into CASSSTRGYEQYF.

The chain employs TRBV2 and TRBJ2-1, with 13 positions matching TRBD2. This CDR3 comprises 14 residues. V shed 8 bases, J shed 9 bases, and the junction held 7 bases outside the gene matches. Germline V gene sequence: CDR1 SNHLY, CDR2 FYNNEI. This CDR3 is CASGGLAGYSEQFF. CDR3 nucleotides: TGTGCCAGCGGGGGACTAGCGGGATATAGTGAGCAGTTCTTC.

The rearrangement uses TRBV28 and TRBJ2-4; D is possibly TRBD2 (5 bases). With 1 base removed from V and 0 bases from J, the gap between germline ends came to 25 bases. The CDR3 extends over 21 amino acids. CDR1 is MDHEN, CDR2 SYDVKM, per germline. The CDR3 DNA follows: TGTGCCAGCAGTTTATCCCCGGGCACTAGAGATTCCTCAATAGCCAAAAACATTCAGTACTTC. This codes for CASSLSPGTRDSSIAKNIQYF.

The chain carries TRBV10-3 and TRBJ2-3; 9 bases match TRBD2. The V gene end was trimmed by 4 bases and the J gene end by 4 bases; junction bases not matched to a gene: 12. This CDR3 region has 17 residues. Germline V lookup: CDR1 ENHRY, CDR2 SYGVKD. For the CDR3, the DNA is TGTGCCATCAGTGTAAAAAAAGCGGGAGGCCGGGCAGATACGCAGTATTTT. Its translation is CAISVKKAGGRADTQYF.

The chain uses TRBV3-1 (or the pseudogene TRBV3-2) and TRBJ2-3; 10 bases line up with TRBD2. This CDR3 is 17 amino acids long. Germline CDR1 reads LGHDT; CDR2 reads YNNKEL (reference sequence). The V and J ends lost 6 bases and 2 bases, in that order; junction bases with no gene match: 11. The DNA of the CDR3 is TGTGCCAGCAGGCGCCCCCAGAGCGGGAGGGACACAGATACGCAGTATTTT. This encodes CASRRPQSGRDTDTQYF.

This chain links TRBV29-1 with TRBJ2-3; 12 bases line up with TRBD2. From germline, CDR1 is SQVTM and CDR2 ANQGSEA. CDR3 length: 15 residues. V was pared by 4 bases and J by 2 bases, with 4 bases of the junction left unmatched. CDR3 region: CSVGTSGRYTDTQYF. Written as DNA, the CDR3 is TGCAGCGTTGGTACTAGCGGGAGGTACACAGATACGCAGTATTTT.

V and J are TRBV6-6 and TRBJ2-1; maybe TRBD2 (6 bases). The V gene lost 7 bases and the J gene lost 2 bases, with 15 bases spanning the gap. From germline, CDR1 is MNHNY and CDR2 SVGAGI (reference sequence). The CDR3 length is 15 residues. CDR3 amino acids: CASTISGETYNEQFF. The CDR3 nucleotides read TGTGCCAGCACGATTAGCGGCGAGACCTACAATGAGCAGTTCTTC.

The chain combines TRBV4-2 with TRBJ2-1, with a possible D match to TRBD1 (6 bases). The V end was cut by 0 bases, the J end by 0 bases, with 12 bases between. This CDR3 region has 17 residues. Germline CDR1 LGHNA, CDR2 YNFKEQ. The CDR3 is CASSQDPTGSSYNEQFF. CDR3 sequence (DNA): TGTGCCAGCAGCCAAGATCCAACAGGGAGCTCCTACAATGAGCAGTTCTTC.

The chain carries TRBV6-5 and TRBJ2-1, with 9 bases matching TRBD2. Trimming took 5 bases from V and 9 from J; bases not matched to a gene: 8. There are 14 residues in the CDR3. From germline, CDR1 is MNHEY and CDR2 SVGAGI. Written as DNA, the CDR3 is TGTGCCAGCAGTACACTAGCGGGTGTATCTGAGCAGTTCTTC. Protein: CASSTLAGVSEQFF.

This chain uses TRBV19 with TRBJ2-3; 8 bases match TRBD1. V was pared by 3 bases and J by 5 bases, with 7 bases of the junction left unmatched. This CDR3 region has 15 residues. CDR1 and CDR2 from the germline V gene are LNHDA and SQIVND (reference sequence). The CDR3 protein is CASSIADRARDTQYF. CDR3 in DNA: TGTGCCAGTAGTATTGCGGACAGGGCGAGAGATACGCAGTATTTT.